This TCR beta chain is from a study of neurological immune-mediated disorders. Study observations and caveats: Subjects shared no identical expanded-clone CDR3 amino acid sequences, suggesting private TCR-beta repertoires in all groups. It was the repertoires of 18 of 34 multiple sclerosis patients that phylogenetic grouping placed in one related-CDR3 cluster, which is a possible signature. Multiple sclerosis was found to have the least TCR clonal expansion, below healthy controls, and HTLV-1-associated myelopathy the most.

In this sample, this clonotype turned up a few times. What it binds is unknown. The cDNA was synthesized by means of template-switch 5'RACE, which was carried out with 10-nucleotide random UMIs. TCRdb called the 5' RACE reads again in MiXCR, with one record for every CDR3 protein. The sample holds about 62,000 distinct CDR3 sequences, roughly 4.8% seen once. The J segment lost 5 bases and the V segment lost 8 bases, leaving 15 bases of the junction unmatched. Germline lookup yields CDR1 SGHTA and CDR2 FQGNSA. The CDR3 runs to 16 residues. V and J are TRBV7-2 and TRBJ2-7, with 10 bases lining up with TRBD2. This TCR was sampled from a woman aged 45 to 65 with multiple sclerosis. Sample: PBMCs. This CDR3 reads CASRESSGGALNEQYF. Here the CDR3 DNA reads TGTGCCAGCCGTGAGTCAAGCGGGGGGGCCTTAAACGAGCAGTACTTC.